This TCR beta chain derives from a study of T cells after yellow fever vaccination. As for the study in general: With SMART-Seq v4 Ultra Low Input, the fractions containing low cell numbers were prepared.

This clonotype has more than one count but fewer than ten. TCRdb re-analysed the 5' RACE reads in MiXCR, keeping a single row per CDR3 protein. The data show roughly 170,000 distinct CDR3 sequences, with 9.3% seen just once and around 33% held by the top ten. CDR3 length equals 13 residues. From germline, CDR1 is SEHNR and CDR2 FQNEAQ (reference sequence). V shed 8 bases and J shed 7 bases, with 17 bases lying between them. The TCR originated in a man aged 18 to 29 who received the YFV17D yellow fever vaccine. The chain has TRBV7-9 and TRBJ1-1; weak D call: TRBD1 (5 bases). The sequenced sample was CD8+ T cells sorted from PBMCs, obtained 45 days after the yellow fever booster vaccination. The DNA of the CDR3 is TGTGCCAGCCCCCCGGGGCCAGGGTTTGAAGCTTTCTTT. Translation gives CASPPGPGFEAFF.